This TCR beta chain was retrieved from a study of CD8 T cells in ankylosing spondylitis (TCRdb year 2017). A note on the overall study: T cell receptor beta repertoires were profiled in healthy donors and ankylosing spondylitis patients so that disease-linked TCR variants could be found. Peripheral blood samples were taken, and synovial fluid was additionally collected from ankylosing spondylitis patients. The whole study cohort included 108 healthy donors and some 27 ankylosing spondylitis patients. Broad study findings and their caveats: In peripheral blood, the disease-linked clones were found at relatively low frequencies and had a CD8+ phenotype. Some TCR beta motif variants had previously been reported in synovial fluid and blood of reactive arthritis patients, which suggested common disease-initiation mechanisms. A TCR beta motif made up of several highly homologous amino acid variants appeared to be characteristic of blood from ankylosing spondylitis patients. The disease-linked clones were reported as significantly enriched in matched synovial fluid samples from ankylosing spondylitis patients.

This clonotype was counted many times. It has no known antigen specificity. The input lacks base qualities; no much larger clone sits a single base away. The sequencer listed for this sample is Illumina HiSeq 2500. Quantitative 5'-RACE with molecular barcodes was used to prepare TCR beta libraries. The paper's processing steps were these. A new computational method based on a probabilistic model of VDJ rearrangement was used to identify disease-linked TCR variants. TCRdb handled the public reads itself, with Q25 trimming in fastp and clone calling in MiXCR, and kept productive beta chains. Entries are consolidated by CDR3 protein sequence, retaining the most common genes and DNA. The V and J calls and clone size are TCRdb's, not the authors'. The sample table holds fewer than 150,000 distinct CDR3 sequences, of which approximately 7.4% were seen once. The ten largest clonotypes hold 9.5% to 15% of the sample.

V sheds 0 bases and J sheds 4 bases, leaving 6 bases between their ends. The CDR3 runs 14 residues from the cysteine to the phenylalanine. Here the CDR3 DNA is all that survives: 42 bases in frame from base 1. CDR1 and CDR2 are drawn from the germline V gene: WSHSY, SAAADI. What was sequenced was blood, either unsorted or a sorted T cell fraction (not recorded which). The clonotype originates from a female donor with ankylosing spondylitis or in good health (not recorded which). This receptor chain uses TRBV10-2 and TRBJ2-2, with the D segment identity uncertain. The DNA sequence is given as TGCGCCAGCAGTGAGTCGTTTGGCACCGGGGAGCTGTTTTTT. Its product reads: CASSESFGTGELFF.